The sequence of this T cell receptor (beta chain) was determined in a study of blood T cell repertoires in COVID-19 (dated by TCRdb to about 2020). At the level of the whole study: Samples covering the acute and convalescent phases of COVID-19 were provided by collaborators in the United States, Italy and Spain. The material from the prospective study consisted of cDNA or gDNA derived from T cells, B-cell-depleted T cells, or PBMCs. Subjects who had been exposed to COVID-19, were actively infected with it, or had recovered from it provided the deeply sampled blood TCRbeta repertoires that made up the dataset. The repertoires were released in a freely available public database intended as a resource for research on the immune response to SARS-CoV-2. Samples were obtained from the ongoing ImmuneRACE study (first 160 participants) and from approximately 1,200 subjects provided by 6 global collaborators. A de-identified subject ID, COVID-19 status, age in years and sex were almost always included in the sample metadata. Where available, HLA class I and class II types were taken from metadata supplied by the sample provider and were not determined by assay-based typing.

This clone was observed once. It has no known antigen specificity. Base qualities are not at hand, and no much larger clone is one base apart. The junction shows trimming of 7 bases on V and 6 bases on J, plus 21 bases between the germline ends. CDR1 and CDR2, looked up from the germline V gene (reference sequence), are LNHDA and SQIVND. The CDR3 contains 15 residues, cysteine and phenylalanine counted. The CDR3 DNA has 45 bases and is translated from base 1. On the study overall, not on this receptor specifically: Clinical and demographic metadata were provided uncurated, with the amount varying by source and participant.

The immunoSEQ Assay, a bias-controlled multiplex PCR, was used to amplify TCRbeta CDR3 regions from genomic DNA. The study's own analysis went as follows. The number of nucleated cells in each sample was estimated by amplification of reference gene primers within the assay. To quantify the absolute abundance of each unique TCRbeta CDR3 rearrangement, sequence reads were collapsed and filtered. For each sample, productive Simpson clonality was calculated as the square root of Simpson's diversity index across productive rearrangements. TCRdb took this table from immuneACCESS and kept in-frame rearrangements with V and J called. Such tables lack part of the clones; where checked against another copy, unresolved V genes explain under half of the gap, and the rest is unexplained. For V, J and clone size, that table is used; D and trimming come from the DNA. The sample table shows fewer than 500,000 clones, and around 90% are seen once. The top ten clonotypes cover 0.7% of the sample.

Participants in the prospective study were enrolled through a virtual design, were aged about 18 to 90 years, and lived in roughly 24 United States geographic areas. To assign participants to cohorts, the prospective study relied on clinical history that participants themselves reported in a screening survey and a study questionnaire. Recovered participants in ImmuneRACE Cohort 3 were defined by two consecutive negative NP/OP PCR tests, clearance by a healthcare professional, or resolution of symptoms. In the prospective study, whole blood, serum and a nasopharyngeal or oropharyngeal swab were collected from each participant by mobile phlebotomists. Additional blood draws and questionnaires over a roughly two-month period could optionally be provided by prospective study participants. Prospective study blood samples were shipped either frozen or at room temperature before DNA extraction.

The specimen sequenced was PBMCs or T cells enriched from blood (not recorded which). This TCR came from a woman aged 18-29 years who had recovered from COVID-19. Recombination connected TRBV19 to TRBJ1-1; confidence is insufficient to name the D gene. The base sequence is TGTGCCAGTATGGTAGCGGTTAACACGGACGCTGAAGCTTTCTTT. This encodes CASMVAVNTDAEAFF.